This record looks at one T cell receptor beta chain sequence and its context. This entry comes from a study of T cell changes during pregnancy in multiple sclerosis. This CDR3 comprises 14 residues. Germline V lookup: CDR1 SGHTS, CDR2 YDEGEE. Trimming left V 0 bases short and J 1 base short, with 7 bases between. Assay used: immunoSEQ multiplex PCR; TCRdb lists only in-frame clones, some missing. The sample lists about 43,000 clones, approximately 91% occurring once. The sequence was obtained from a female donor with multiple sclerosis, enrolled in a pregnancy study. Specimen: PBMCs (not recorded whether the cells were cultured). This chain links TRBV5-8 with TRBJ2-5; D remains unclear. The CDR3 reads CASSLGAGQETQYF. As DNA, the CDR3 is TGTGCCAGCAGCTTGGGGGCTGGCCAAGAGACCCAGTACTTC.